This T cell receptor beta chain comes out of a study of blood T cell repertoires in COVID-19. The V and J ends lost 4 bases and 5 bases respectively, with 21 bases between them. The CDR3 has 16 amino acids. CDR1 is LNHDA and CDR2 is SQIVND in the germline V gene (reference sequence). Study processing details: Using reference gene primer amplification, nucleated cell counts were estimated. Using immunoSEQ multiplex PCR, the repertoire was profiled, and TCRdb retains in-frame clones only, with some absent. V, J and clone size derive from that table, while D and trimming were established from the DNA sequence. The sample holds some 99,000 clones; 60% to 85% are singletons and the top ten take approximately 4.2%. This clone was seen once.

The sequence derives from a human donor in a cohort sampled during active or convalescent COVID-19. Sequenced input: peripheral blood. The rearrangement links TRBV19 to TRBJ2-7; maybe TRBD1 (6 bases). CDR3 bases: TGTGCCAGTAGTAAAGGTTGGGGTGGGGGCCAAGACGAGCAGTACTTC. This sequence encodes CASSKGWGGGQDEQYF.